This TCR beta chain was sequenced during a study of cytomegalovirus exposure and HLA in healthy donors. As for the study in general: An earlier analysis found some 100 million unique TCR beta sequences from around 180 million T cells. Overall study results and limits: Most of the CMV-associated TCR beta chains (in a later analysis) appeared to be HLA-restricted.

A word on this clone: Its antigen is undetermined.

The donors gave bone marrow, and they were healthy. PCR used 60 Vbeta primers and 13 Jbeta primers. Repertoires were generated with immunoSEQ multiplex PCR, while TCRdb's copy carries only in-frame clones and drops some. Of more than 120,000 clones listed, around 75% were seen once; the top ten hold under 3.5%. This CDR3 is built from 18 residues. Sequenced input: PBMCs. This receptor was obtained from a young woman in good health and CMV-seronegative. The chain has TRBV21-1 and TRBJ2-1; the table gives TRBD2 as D, unverified against the DNA. TRBV21-1 is flagged as a pseudogene. The CDR3 protein is CASSKRSGGSSSYNEQFF. The DNA of the CDR3 is TGTGCCAGCAGCAAACGTAGCGGGGGGTCCTCCTCCTACAATGAGCAGTTCTTC.